This entry lists 13 T cell receptor beta chains sequenced from one sample in a study of blood T cell repertoires in COVID-19. The assay was immunoSEQ multiplex PCR, and TCRdb's table has in-frame clones only and misses some. The table includes about 230,000 clones, 75% to 85% detected once. Sequenced input: peripheral blood. Receptors were obtained from a man aged 35 to 55 who had recovered from COVID-19.

The chain recombines TRBV5-4 with TRBJ2-3, with TRBD2 as a possible D gene (6 bases). Germline CDR1 SGHNT, CDR2 YYREEE (reference sequence). This CDR3 contains 16 residues. The germline V and J ends were trimmed by 4 bases and 0 bases, with 15 bases remaining between them. CDR3 loop: CASSLAGGTSTDTQYF. The CDR3 bases are TGTGCCAGCAGCCTGGCCGGAGGGACTAGCACAGATACGCAGTATTTT.

This rearrangement joins TRBV6-2 or TRBV6-3 to TRBJ2-2; a weak D match, TRBD1 (6 bases). The CDR3 covers 17 residues. CDR1 is MNHEY, CDR2 SVGEGT, per germline. V lost 6 bases and J 0 bases, leaving 17 bases between the germline ends. The CDR3 is CASSPPDRSANTGELFF. In nucleotides, the CDR3 is TGTGCCAGCAGCCCGCCGGACAGATCCGCGAACACCGGGGAGCTGTTTTTT.

CDR3 sequence (DNA): TGTGCCAGCAGCGGGGGACTAGCTGGGGTGGCTGAGCAGTTCTTC. Translating it yields CASSGGLAGVAEQFF. The rearrangement links TRBV11-2 to TRBJ2-1; 9 positions agree with TRBD2. Germline CDR1 and CDR2: SGHAT and FQNNGV. The CDR3 has 15 residues. V lost 5 bases to trimming and J lost 9 bases; unmatched junction nucleotides: 11.

This clone has just one count. J is TRBJ1-1 and V is TRBV7-2; D is ambiguous. Trimming pared 2 bases from V and 0 bases from J, leaving 7 bases between. Germline V gives CDR1 SGHTA, CDR2 FQGNSA. The CDR3 runs 14 residues. The CDR3 sequence: CASSLQQMNTEAFF. CDR3 nucleotides: TGTGCCAGCAGCTTACAACAGATGAACACTGAAGCTTTCTTT.

This clone came up a few times. The V call is TRBV19, the J call TRBJ1-1; D might be TRBD1 (6 bases). CDR3 length: 14 amino acids. Between the trimmed V and J ends, which lost 6 bases and 1 base, there was a span of 12 bases. CDR1 LNHDA and CDR2 SQIVND come from the germline V gene (reference sequence). CDR3 region: CASRTLQGNTEAFF. The CDR3 region has the DNA TGTGCCAGTAGGACCCTACAGGGGAACACTGAAGCTTTCTTT.

This clone was seen once. This chain uses TRBV6-2 or TRBV6-3 with TRBJ1-1; 8 bases align to TRBD1. Germline V gene data show CDR1 as MNHEY and CDR2 as SVGEGT. V shed 2 bases, J shed 5 bases, and the junction held 7 bases outside the gene matches. The CDR3 sequence is 15 residues long. CDR3 loop: CASSYTDTGGTEAFF. DNA of the CDR3: TGTGCCAGCAGTTACACTGACACAGGGGGGACTGAAGCTTTCTTT.

V is TRBV5-6 and J is TRBJ1-2; TRBD1 is a possible D gene (6 bases). Germline V CDR1 and CDR2: SGHDT, YYEEEE. The ends were cut back, 2 bases at V and 1 base at J, with 12 bases in the middle. The CDR3 has 15 residues. CDR3 coding DNA: TGTGCCAGCAGCTTTCGACAGGCTTTTAACTATGGCTACACCTTC. Its protein is CASSFRQAFNYGYTF.

The genes are TRBV6-5 and TRBJ2-1, with TRBD2 matching over 8 bases. This CDR3 is 16 amino acids long. Germline lookup yields CDR1 MNHEY and CDR2 SVGAGI. V shed 0 bases and J 9 bases; nucleotides not matched to a gene: 10. CDR3: CASSYSSGGALGEQFF. The CDR3 nucleotides read TGTGCCAGCAGTTACTCTTCCGGGGGGGCCTTGGGTGAGCAGTTCTTC.

V is TRBV27 and J is TRBJ1-2; D gene uncertain. V gave up 6 bases and J gave up 2 bases, with 10 bases separating them. The germline gives CDR1 MNHEY, CDR2 SMNVEV (reference sequence). The CDR3 is made up of 13 amino acids. The CDR3 DNA reads as TGTGCCAGCAGACAAGGACTGAACTATGGCTACACCTTC. This encodes CASRQGLNYGYTF.

This chain joins TRBV30 and TRBJ2-2, with a weak D call TRBD2 (5 bases). Germline CDR1 GTSNPN, CDR2 SVGIG (reference sequence). CDR3 length: 15 residues. V was pared by 4 bases and J by 6 bases, with 18 bases between. The CDR3 nucleotides read TGTGCCTGGACTAGCCATCTGTCCCGGGCCGGGGAGCTGTTTTTT. Its protein is CAWTSHLSRAGELFF.

The gene calls are TRBV12-3 or TRBV12-4 and TRBJ1-2, with 8 positions matching TRBD1. V gave up 5 bases and J gave up 7 bases; unmatched junction bases: 6. The CDR3 contains 13 residues. The DNA for the CDR3 is TGTGCCAGCAGTCGGGACAGGACGGGTGGCTACACCTTC. Its protein is CASSRDRTGGYTF.

The chain carries TRBV12-3 or TRBV12-4 and TRBJ1-2; a weak D match, TRBD1 (5 bases). Trimming removed 8 bases at V and 5 bases at J, with 15 bases between. The CDR3 has 13 amino acids. CDR3 region: CASVNAGKYGYTF. The DNA for the CDR3 is TGTGCCAGCGTAAACGCAGGGAAATATGGCTACACCTTC.

The rearrangement joins TRBV20-1 to TRBJ1-2; D gene ambiguous. CDR1 is DFQATT, CDR2 SNEGSKA, per germline (reference sequence). The CDR3 covers 12 residues. Trimming removed 3 bases from V and 0 bases from J, with 5 bases in between. This CDR3 reads CSASSANYGYTF. CDR3 bases: TGCAGTGCTAGTTCCGCTAACTATGGCTACACCTTC.